The 30 T cell receptor beta chains in this list originate from one sample, sequenced in a study of shared clonotypes between healthy human individuals. Clones were read by immunoSEQ multiplex PCR, and TCRdb kept only the in-frame ones, dropping some. Of around 2.1 million clones listed, about 94% were seen once; the top ten hold approximately 0.13%. Sequencing input: naive CD4+ T cells sorted from blood. Described subset: CD45RA+ positively selected. The receptors come from a man aged 18 to 30 in good health.

V usage is TRBV28 and J usage is TRBJ2-4; D not certain. Trimming pared 8 bases from V and 6 bases from J, leaving 11 bases between. The CDR3 runs 12 residues. The germline V gene encodes CDR1 MDHEN and CDR2 SYDVKM. The CDR3 loop is CASAVRGNIQYF. For the CDR3, the DNA is TGTGCCAGCGCCGTCCGAGGAAACATTCAGTACTTC. Full variable domain (remainder filled in from reference TRBV28 and TRBJ2-4): DVKVTQSSRYLVKRTGEKVFLECVQDMDHENMFWYRQDPGLGLRLIYFSYDVKMKEKGDIPEGYSVSREKKERFSLILESASTNQTSMYLCASAVRGNIQYFGAGTRLSVL.

The chain is built from TRBV7-9 and TRBJ2-2; possible D gene TRBD1, 5 bases. CDR1 and CDR2 from the germline V gene are SEHNR and FQNEAQ (reference sequence). Between the trimmed V and J ends, which lost 5 bases and 7 bases, there was a span of 8 bases. The CDR3 covers 12 residues. The CDR3 sequence is CASSPQVGELFF. CDR3 DNA sequence: TGTGCCAGCAGCCCACAGGTCGGGGAGCTGTTTTTT. Supplemented by reference TRBV7-9 and TRBJ2-2, the full variable domain reads DTGVSQNPRHKITKRGQNVTFRCDPISEHNRLYWYRQTLGQGPEFLTYFQNEAQLEKSRLLSDRFSAERPKGSFSTLEIQRTEQGDSAMYLCASSPQVGELFFGEGSRLTVL.

The V call is TRBV5-1, the J call TRBJ1-3; no firm D call. Germline V gene sequence: CDR1 SGHRS, CDR2 YFSETQ. This CDR3 has 16 amino acids. Trimming pared 4 bases from V and 2 bases from J, leaving 16 bases between. CDR3 region: CASSPLPQNPGNTIYF. As DNA, the CDR3 is TGCGCCAGCAGCCCGCTTCCCCAAAACCCTGGAAACACCATATATTTT.

Remarks on this clone: The same CDR3 arises from other DNA sequences in this sample as well. V usage is TRBV6-5 and J usage is TRBJ1-2; 8 bases fit TRBD1. J lost 7 bases, V lost 0 bases, and 1 base had no gene match. Germline V gene sequence: CDR1 MNHEY, CDR2 SVGAGI. This CDR3 comprises 13 residues. The CDR3 nucleotides are TGTGCCAGCAGTTACTCTACAGGGGGTGGCTACACCTTC. This translates into CASSYSTGGGYTF.

This chain connects TRBV30 to TRBJ2-7, with 8 positions matching TRBD2. This CDR3 is built from 13 residues. After removal of 2 bases from V and 5 bases from J, the junction contained 5 bases not matched to a gene. Germline V gene lookup returns CDR1 GTSNPN and CDR2 SVGIG (reference sequence). The CDR3, as DNA: TGTGCCTGGAGTTTGACGGGGGGGAACGAGCAGTACTTC. Translation gives CAWSLTGGNEQYF.

The chain links TRBV10-1 to TRBJ2-7; a possible D gene is TRBD2 (6 bases). From germline, CDR1 is WNHNN and CDR2 SYGVQD (reference sequence). The CDR3 totals 14 residues. V was shortened by 3 bases and J by 2 bases, with 11 bases between the two germline ends. CDR3 residues: CASSETTSPYEQYF. The CDR3 coding sequence is TGCGCCAGCAGTGAAACCACTAGCCCCTACGAGCAGTACTTC.

V and J are TRBV10-2 and TRBJ2-5; weak D call: TRBD1 (5 bases). V lost 3 bases and J lost 5, with 7 bases in between. This CDR3 spans 12 amino acids. Germline V lookup: CDR1 WSHSY, CDR2 SAAADI. The CDR3 DNA sequence: TGCGCCAGCAGTGATAGGGGCGAGACCCAGTACTTC. It encodes CASSDRGETQYF.

The DNA of the CDR3 is TGTGCCAGCAGTGAACCGGGCAGGGGTCGAGAGACCCAGTACTTC. The encoded protein is CASSEPGRGRETQYF. The V call is TRBV6-1, the J call TRBJ2-5; maybe TRBD1 (6 bases). Trimming removed 2 bases from V and 4 bases from J, with 14 bases in between. CDR3 size: 15 residues. From germline, CDR1 is MNHNS and CDR2 SASEGT.

This rearrangement joins TRBV10-3 to TRBJ1-4; TRBD1 matches 8 bases. The CDR3 totals 15 residues. Germline CDR1 and CDR2: ENHRY and SYGVKD. V trimming: 3 bases; J trimming: 3 bases; junction bases outside the gene matches: 3. This CDR3 is CAISEEGQANEKLFF. The DNA of the CDR3 is TGTGCCATCAGTGAAGAGGGACAGGCTAATGAAAAACTGTTTTTT.

The chain employs TRBV19 and TRBJ1-5; the D gene is possibly TRBD1 (5 bases). Germline CDR1 and CDR2: LNHDA and SQIVND (reference sequence). This CDR3 region has 13 residues. V was clipped by 9 bases and J by 7 bases, with 16 bases between them. The CDR3 is CASGKRRDQPQHF. DNA for the CDR3: TGTGCCAGCGGAAAGCGAAGGGACCAGCCCCAGCATTTT.

The chain employs TRBV27 and TRBJ2-7; 7 bases are a match to TRBD1. Losses at the gene ends were 6 bases for V and 4 bases for J; bases not matched to a gene: 9. This CDR3 has 14 amino acids. The V gene's germline CDR1 is MNHEY and CDR2 SMNVEV (reference sequence). CDR3 DNA: TGTGCCAGCAGAAGTGACAGGGTGGGGTACGAGCAGTACTTC. This encodes CASRSDRVGYEQYF.

This clone was seen a single time. The V call is TRBV30, the J call TRBJ1-4; D is undetermined. The V end lost 2 bases, the J end lost 4 bases, and 11 bases lay between the germline ends. Per germline, CDR1 GTSNPN and CDR2 SVGIG (reference sequence). The CDR3 totals 14 residues. The CDR3 loop is CAWSFQHFNEKLFF. The CDR3 nucleotides read TGTGCCTGGAGTTTCCAGCACTTTAATGAAAAACTGTTTTTT. The whole variable domain, filled in from reference TRBV30 and TRBJ1-4, reads SQTIHQWPATLVQPVGSPLSLECTVEGTSNPNLYWYRQAAGRGLQLLFYSVGIGQISSEVPQNLSASRPQDRQFILSSKKLLLSDSGFYLCAWSFQHFNEKLFFGSGTQLSVL.

The V call is TRBV2, the J call TRBJ1-5, with 9 nucleotides matching TRBD1. Germline values: CDR1 SNHLY, CDR2 FYNNEI. The CDR3 has 14 residues. V was clipped by 4 bases and J by 9 bases; unmatched bases: 7. The CDR3 DNA reads TGTGCCAGCAGTGGACAGGGGGAGAAGGGGCCCCAGCATTTT. Translated: CASSGQGEKGPQHF.

In nucleotides, the CDR3 is TGCGCCAGCAGCCCCCTGAGGGGGGACACAGATACGCAGTATTTT. Its translation is CASSPLRGDTDTQYF. The gene calls are TRBV5-1 and TRBJ2-3; D possibly matches TRBD1 or TRBD2 (6 bases each). V was clipped by 4 bases and J by 2 bases, with 14 bases between them. Per the germline V gene, CDR1 is SGHRS and CDR2 is YFSETQ. The CDR3 is 15 residues long.

With respect to this clone: The sample contains more than one DNA sequence encoding this CDR3. The chain employs TRBV9 and TRBJ2-7; perhaps D is TRBD1 or TRBD2 (5 bases each). Germline CDR1 reads SGDLS; CDR2 reads YYNGEE. V was cut by 0 bases and J by 2 bases, with 9 bases left in between. The CDR3 is 14 amino acids. CDR3 sequence reads: CASSVDQGPYEQYF. In DNA form, the CDR3 reads TGTGCCAGCAGCGTAGACCAGGGACCCTACGAGCAGTACTTC.

The rearrangement joins TRBV4-3 to TRBJ2-5; either TRBD1 or TRBD2 may fit D (5 bases each). The CDR3 runs 15 residues. CDR1 is LGHNA and CDR2 is YSLEER in the germline V gene. The V and J ends lost 5 bases and 5 bases respectively, with 18 bases between them. CDR3 sequence: CASSKNRNGGETQYF. DNA for the CDR3: TGCGCCAGCAGCAAAAACAGGAATGGCGGGGAGACCCAGTACTTC.

For this clone: The same CDR3 can be traced to other DNA sequences in this sample. The CDR3 loop reads CASSPTGAGNTIYF. CDR3 bases: TGTGCCAGCAGCCCGACAGGGGCTGGAAACACCATATATTTT. V usage is TRBV7-9 and J usage is TRBJ1-3; TRBD1 matches at 8 bases. Germline CDR1 SEHNR, CDR2 FQNEAQ (reference sequence). The CDR3 is made up of 14 amino acids. V was pared by 5 bases and J by 2 bases, with 2 bases of the junction left unmatched.

The chain couples TRBV25-1 to TRBJ2-1; D gene unclear. Trimming cost V 1 base and J 9 bases, with 10 bases left between them. The CDR3 runs 13 residues. CDR1 and CDR2 from the germline V gene are MGHDK and SYGVNS. This CDR3 reads CASSELWAGEQFF. The CDR3 bases are TGTGCCAGCAGTGAATTGTGGGCAGGTGAGCAGTTCTTC. Full variable domain (remainder filled in from reference TRBV25-1 and TRBJ2-1): EADIYQTPRYLVIGTGKKITLECSQTMGHDKMYWYQQDPGMELHLIHYSYGVNSTEKGDLSSESTVSRIRTEHFPLTLESARPSHTSQYLCASSELWAGEQFFGPGTRLTVL.

This clone was detected once. The sample has other DNA sequences that encode this CDR3 too. V usage is TRBV18 and J usage is TRBJ1-2; D gene uncertain. Looked up from germline, CDR1 is KGHSH and CDR2 is LQKENI. The V end was cut by 3 bases, the J end by 3 bases, with 8 bases between. This CDR3 comprises 13 residues. The CDR3 nucleotides read TGTGCCAGCTCACCTGGGGAGGACTATGGCTACACCTTC. The encoded protein is CASSPGEDYGYTF.

This sequence joins TRBV5-4 and TRBJ1-2, with D possibly TRBD1 on 5 matching bases. The V end was cut by 4 bases, the J end by 2 bases, with 15 bases between. The CDR3 contains 15 residues. Germline V gene sequence: CDR1 SGHNT, CDR2 YYREEE (reference sequence). The chain's CDR3 is CASSKTAGENYGYTF. As DNA, the CDR3 is TGTGCCAGCAGCAAGACAGCAGGAGAAAACTATGGCTACACCTTC.

This sequence joins TRBV2 and TRBJ2-7, with a weak D call TRBD1 (6 bases). CDR3 length: 13 residues. V was clipped by 9 bases and J by 7 bases, with 19 bases between them. The germline V gene has CDR1 SNHLY and CDR2 FYNNEI. The CDR3 sequence is CASTGTNRWEQYF. DNA for the CDR3: TGTGCCAGTACCGGGACAAACCGATGGGAGCAGTACTTC. Supplemented by reference TRBV2 and TRBJ2-7, the full variable domain reads EPEVTQTPSHQVTQMGQEVILRCVPISNHLYFYWYRQILGQKVEFLVSFYNNEISEKSEIFDDQFSVERPDGSNFTLKIRSTKLEDSAMYFCASTGTNRWEQYFGPGTRLTVT.

The chain is built from TRBV15 and TRBJ2-7; no clear D. Germline CDR1 LNHNV, CDR2 YYDKDF (reference sequence). With 0 bases removed from V and 3 bases from J, the gap between germline ends came to 3 bases. The CDR3 sequence is 12 residues long. CDR3 sequence: CATSRDDYEQYF. CDR3 nucleotides: TGTGCCACCAGCAGAGACGACTACGAGCAGTACTTC.

This chain connects TRBV9 to TRBJ2-1, with D possibly TRBD2 on 6 matching bases. The germline gives CDR1 SGDLS, CDR2 YYNGEE. V dropped 3 bases and J dropped 9 bases, with 16 bases sitting between them. The CDR3 consists of 14 residues. The CDR3 DNA sequence: TGTGCCAGCAGCGCCAACCCGGGAGCCGGTGAGCAGTTCTTC. Its translation: CASSANPGAGEQFF.

The chain combines TRBV6-1 with TRBJ2-7; TRBD1 is a possible D gene (5 bases). The ends were cut back, 6 bases at V and 0 bases at J, with 12 bases in the middle. This CDR3 has 14 amino acids. Germline V gene sequence: CDR1 MNHNS, CDR2 SASEGT. As DNA, the CDR3 is TGTGCCAGCAGAGGACACCAGAGCTCCTACGAGCAGTACTTC. Translation gives CASRGHQSSYEQYF.

The rearrangement uses TRBV5-1 and TRBJ2-5; no reliable D call. Trimming stripped 0 bases from V and 0 bases from J, with 18 bases between. This CDR3 comprises 18 residues. Germline CDR1 and CDR2: SGHRS and YFSETQ. In DNA, the CDR3 is TGCGCCAGCAGCTTGGTCCGTATGGTCACGGGCGACCAAGAGACCCAGTACTTC. Its translation: CASSLVRMVTGDQETQYF.

This sequence joins TRBV7-2 and TRBJ2-5; D is perhaps TRBD1 or TRBD2 (5 bases each). Germline loops: CDR1 SGHTA, CDR2 FQGNSA. V was cut by 7 bases and J by 5 bases, with 14 bases left in between. This CDR3 contains 13 residues. The DNA of the CDR3 is TGTGCCAGCACCCCGGGGCCCCAGGAGACCCAGTACTTC. It translates to CASTPGPQETQYF.

The rearrangement uses TRBV10-3 and TRBJ1-5; tentative D call: TRBD1 (6 bases). The CDR3 has 14 amino acids. Trimming left V 3 bases short and J 7 bases short, with 13 bases between. Germline CDR1 ENHRY, CDR2 SYGVKD. The chain's CDR3 is CAISDGQGNQPQHF. The CDR3 DNA reads TGTGCCATCAGTGACGGGCAGGGGAACCAGCCCCAGCATTTT.

The chain employs TRBV7-6 and TRBJ2-1, with TRBD2 identical over 10 bases. V shed 1 base and J 7 bases; nucleotides not matched to a gene: 7. The CDR3 has 16 residues. Germline lookup yields CDR1 SGHVS and CDR2 FNYEAQ. The CDR3 coding sequence is TGTGCCAGCAGCTTAGGAGCGGGAGGGGCTGGGAATGAGCAGTTCTTC. Residues: CASSLGAGGAGNEQFF.

The rearrangement links TRBV2 to TRBJ1-5, with 10 positions matching TRBD1. From germline, CDR1 is SNHLY and CDR2 FYNNEI. There are 19 residues in the CDR3. V lost 5 bases, J lost 0 bases, and 13 bases stayed unmatched. The CDR3 sequence is CASSQRLDRGLGSNQPQHF. CDR3 nucleotide sequence: TGTGCCAGCAGTCAAAGACTCGACAGGGGGCTCGGTAGCAATCAGCCCCAGCATTTT.

The chain carries TRBV6-1 and TRBJ2-7, with D perhaps being TRBD1 or TRBD2 (5 bases each). Trimming cost V 10 bases and J 0 bases, with 16 bases left between them. Germline lookup yields CDR1 MNHNS and CDR2 SASEGT. The CDR3 is 14 residues long. CDR3 DNA: TGTGCCACCCCGGGACCCGGGCTCTCCTACGAGCAGTACTTC. Amino acids: CATPGPGLSYEQYF.